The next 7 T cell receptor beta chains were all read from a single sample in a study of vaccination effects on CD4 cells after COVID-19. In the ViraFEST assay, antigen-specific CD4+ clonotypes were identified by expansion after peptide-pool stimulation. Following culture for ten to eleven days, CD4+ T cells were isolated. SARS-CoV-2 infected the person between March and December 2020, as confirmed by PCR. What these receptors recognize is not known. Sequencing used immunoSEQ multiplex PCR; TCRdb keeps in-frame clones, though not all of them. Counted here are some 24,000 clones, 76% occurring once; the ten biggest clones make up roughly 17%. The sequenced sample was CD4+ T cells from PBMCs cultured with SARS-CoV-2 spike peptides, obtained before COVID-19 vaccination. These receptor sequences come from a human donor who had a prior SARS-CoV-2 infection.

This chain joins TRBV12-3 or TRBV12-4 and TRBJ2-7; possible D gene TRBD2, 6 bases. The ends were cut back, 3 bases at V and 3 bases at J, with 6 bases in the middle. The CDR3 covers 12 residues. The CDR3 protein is CASSLTSYEQYF. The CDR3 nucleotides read TGTGCCAGCAGTTTGACTAGCTACGAGCAGTACTTC.

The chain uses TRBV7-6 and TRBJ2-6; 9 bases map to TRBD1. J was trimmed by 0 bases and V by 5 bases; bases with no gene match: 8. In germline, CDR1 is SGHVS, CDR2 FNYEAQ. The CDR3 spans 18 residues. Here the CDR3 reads CASSPTGGASSGANVLTF. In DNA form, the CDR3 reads TGTGCCAGCAGCCCAACAGGGGGCGCTAGCTCTGGGGCCAACGTCCTGACTTTC. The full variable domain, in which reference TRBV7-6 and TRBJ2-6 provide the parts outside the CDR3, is GAGVSQSPRYKVTKRGQDVALRCDPISGHVSLYWYRQALGQGPEFLTYFNYEAQQDKSGLPNDRFSAERPEGSISTLTIQRTEQRDSAMYRCASSPTGGASSGANVLTFGAGSRLTVL.

The CDR3 spells CAWSVQVAGTTDTQYF. The CDR3 nucleotides are TGTGCCTGGAGTGTACAAGTAGCGGGGACTACAGATACGCAGTATTTT. V and J are TRBV30 and TRBJ2-3, with 8 nucleotides matching TRBD2. The CDR3 runs 16 residues. From germline, CDR1 is GTSNPN and CDR2 SVGIG (reference sequence). Losses at the gene ends were 0 bases for V and 3 bases for J; bases not matched to a gene: 8.

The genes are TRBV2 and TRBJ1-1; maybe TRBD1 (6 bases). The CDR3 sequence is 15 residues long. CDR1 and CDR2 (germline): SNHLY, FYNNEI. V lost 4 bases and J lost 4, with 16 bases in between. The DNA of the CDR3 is TGTGCCAGCAGTGGGAGACAGGCCTCAGCCACTGAAGCTTTCTTT. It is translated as CASSGRQASATEAFF. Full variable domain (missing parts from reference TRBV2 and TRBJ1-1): EPEVTQTPSHQVTQMGQEVILRCVPISNHLYFYWYRQILGQKVEFLVSFYNNEISEKSEIFDDQFSVERPDGSNFTLKIRSTKLEDSAMYFCASSGRQASATEAFFGQGTRLTVV.

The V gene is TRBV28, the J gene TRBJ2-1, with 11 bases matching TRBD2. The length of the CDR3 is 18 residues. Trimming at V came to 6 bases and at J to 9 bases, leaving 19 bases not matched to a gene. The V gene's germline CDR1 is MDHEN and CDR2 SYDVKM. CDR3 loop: CASSVGILAGGPVSEQFF. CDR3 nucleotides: TGTGCCAGCAGCGTTGGGATCTTAGCGGGAGGGCCCGTTAGTGAGCAGTTCTTC.

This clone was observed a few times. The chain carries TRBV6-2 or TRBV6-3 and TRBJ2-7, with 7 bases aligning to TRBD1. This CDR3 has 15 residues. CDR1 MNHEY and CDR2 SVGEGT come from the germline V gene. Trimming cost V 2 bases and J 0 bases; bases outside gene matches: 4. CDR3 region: CASSYLGGSSYEQYF. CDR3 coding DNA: TGTGCCAGCAGTTACCTAGGGGGCTCCTCCTACGAGCAGTACTTC.

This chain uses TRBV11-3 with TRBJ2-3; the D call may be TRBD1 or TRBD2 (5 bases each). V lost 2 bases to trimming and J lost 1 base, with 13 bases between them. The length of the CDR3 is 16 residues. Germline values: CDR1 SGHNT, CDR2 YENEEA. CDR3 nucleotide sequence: TGTGCCAGCAGCTTACGCCGGGACGGCGGCACAGATACGCAGTATTTT. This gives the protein CASSLRRDGGTDTQYF.